The 24 T cell receptor beta chains in this list originate from one sample, sequenced in a study of cytotoxic CD8 clonotypes in ibrutinib-treated CLL. Only in-frame clones appear in the TCRdb table, and some are missing; sequencing was by immunoSEQ multiplex PCR. This sample yields 300,000 or so clones, of which under 70% are seen a single time; 6% to 6.5% belongs to the top ten. The starting material was PBMCs, obtained after 36 months of ibrutinib treatment. Receptors were obtained from a human donor with chronic lymphocytic leukemia.

V usage is TRBV11-2 and J usage is TRBJ2-3, with 8 bases aligning to TRBD1. V shed 3 bases, J shed 5 bases, and the junction held 10 bases outside the gene matches. Germline V gene data show CDR1 as SGHAT and CDR2 as FQNNGV. CDR3 length: 16 residues. CDR3 nucleotide sequence: TGTGCCAGCAGCTTCCAGGGGGCAATTTCGGGAGATACGCAGTATTTT. This sequence encodes CASSFQGAISGDTQYF. The variable domain in full, with the rest retrieved from reference TRBV11-2 and TRBJ2-3, is EAGVAQSPRYKIIEKRQSVAFWCNPISGHATLYWYQQILGQGPKLLIQFQNNGVVDDSQLPKDRFSAERLKGVDSTLKIQPAKLEDSAVYLCASSFQGAISGDTQYFGPGTRLTVL.

The V gene is TRBV19, the J gene TRBJ2-3, with D maybe TRBD1 (6 bases). This CDR3 has 15 amino acids. With 1 base removed from V and 2 bases from J, the gap between germline ends came to 10 bases. Germline lookup yields CDR1 LNHDA and CDR2 SQIVND (reference sequence). DNA of the CDR3: TGTGCCAGTAGTATAGGACAGGTTATCACAGATACGCAGTATTTT. Residues: CASSIGQVITDTQYF.

In its sample, this clone was seen once. The CDR3 DNA reads TGTGCCATCAGTGAGCTCTCCACAGATACGCAGTATTTT. Its protein is CAISELSTDTQYF. This sequence joins TRBV10-3 and TRBJ2-3; unclear D gene. The CDR3 length is 13 residues. The V end was cut by 2 bases, the J end by 2 bases, with 5 bases between. CDR1 and CDR2 from the germline V gene are ENHRY and SYGVKD.

V gene TRBV28 combines with J gene TRBJ2-7; TRBD2 matches at 12 bases. The germline V gene encodes CDR1 MDHEN and CDR2 SYDVKM. The CDR3 loop spans 16 amino acids. Trimming cost V 9 bases and J 4 bases; bases outside gene matches: 13. The CDR3 coding sequence is TGTGCCAGACTTTGGACTAGCGGGAAGGCGGGGTACGAGCAGTACTTC. Translation: CARLWTSGKAGYEQYF.

This clone was recorded once. V is TRBV18 and J is TRBJ2-1, with D hard to call. The V end lost 0 bases, the J end lost 8 bases, and 11 bases lay between the germline ends. This CDR3 contains 14 residues. CDR1 is KGHSH, CDR2 LQKENI, per germline. Here the CDR3 DNA reads TGTGCCAGCTCACCACCTAACTTGATAGATGAGCAGTTCTTC. Its protein is CASSPPNLIDEQFF.

This chain uses TRBV5-4 with TRBJ2-7, with TRBD2 as a possible D gene (5 bases). The CDR3 has 17 amino acids. From germline, CDR1 is SGHNT and CDR2 YYREEE (reference sequence). Deletions cut 0 bases from V and 3 bases from J, with 19 bases between. CDR3 DNA sequence: TGTGCCAGCAGCTTGGCGGGATTGGGCTCCATCAACTACGAGCAGTACTTC. It specifies CASSLAGLGSINYEQYF.

The chain joins TRBV10-3 to TRBJ2-7, with D perhaps assigned TRBD1 or TRBD2 (5 bases each). This CDR3 region has 14 residues. Trimming removed 5 bases from V and 0 bases from J, with 11 bases in between. Looked up from germline, CDR1 is ENHRY and CDR2 is SYGVKD. Here the CDR3 DNA reads TGTGCCATCAGTCCCGGGACGGCCTCCTACGAGCAGTACTTC. It translates to CAISPGTASYEQYF.

V and J are TRBV27 and TRBJ2-1; 10 bases match TRBD1. Germline loops: CDR1 MNHEY, CDR2 SMNVEV (reference sequence). V was clipped by 8 bases and J by 0 bases; unmatched bases: 10. This CDR3 is built from 17 residues. The CDR3 loop reads CASAGTGAFFSYNEQFF. The DNA for the CDR3 is TGTGCCAGCGCCGGGACAGGGGCCTTCTTCTCCTACAATGAGCAGTTCTTC.

The rearrangement uses TRBV4-2 and TRBJ2-1; D remains ambiguous. Germline CDR1 reads LGHNA; CDR2 reads YNFKEQ. Trimming pared 1 base from V and 5 bases from J, leaving 3 bases between. The CDR3 runs 12 residues. The CDR3 loop reads CASSQGNNEQFF. DNA for the CDR3: TGTGCCAGCAGCCAAGGCAACAATGAGCAGTTCTTC.

This clone was counted only a few times. This chain connects TRBV18 to TRBJ1-1; 8 bases match TRBD1. The germline gives CDR1 KGHSH, CDR2 LQKENI. The CDR3 is made up of 18 amino acids. Trimming took 5 bases from V and 2 from J; bases not matched to a gene: 16. This CDR3 is CASSGFFLQGGVNTEAFF. The CDR3 DNA follows: TGTGCCAGCTCAGGGTTCTTCCTACAGGGGGGAGTAAACACTGAAGCTTTCTTT. Using reference TRBV18 and TRBJ1-1 for the parts outside the CDR3, the full variable domain is NAGVMQNPRHLVRRRGQEARLRCSPMKGHSHVYWYRQLPEEGLKFMVYLQKENIIDESGMPKERFSAEFPKEGPSILRIQQVVRGDSAAYFCASSGFFLQGGVNTEAFFGQGTRLTVV.

V and J are TRBV5-4 and TRBJ2-2; D not resolved. The ends were cut back, 0 bases at V and 1 base at J, with 16 bases in the middle. The CDR3 covers 18 residues. Germline V gene sequence: CDR1 SGHNT, CDR2 YYREEE (reference sequence). The CDR3 DNA follows: TGTGCCAGCAGCTTGGGGCTGGAGTGGGCACAGAACACCGGGGAGCTGTTTTTT. Its protein is CASSLGLEWAQNTGELFF.

This rearrangement joins TRBV7-9 to TRBJ2-1; D is perhaps TRBD1 (6 bases). This CDR3 comprises 15 residues. The germline V and J ends were trimmed by 1 base and 4 bases, with 11 bases remaining between them. Per germline, CDR1 SEHNR and CDR2 FQNEAQ (reference sequence). As DNA, the CDR3 is TGTGCCAGCAGCTTAGATCCAGGGGTTTACAATGAGCAGTTCTTC. Amino acids: CASSLDPGVYNEQFF. The variable domain in full, with the rest retrieved from reference TRBV7-9 and TRBJ2-1, is DTGVSQNPRHKITKRGQNVTFRCDPISEHNRLYWYRQTLGQGPEFLTYFQNEAQLEKSRLLSDRFSAERPKGSFSTLEIQRTEQGDSAMYLCASSLDPGVYNEQFFGPGTRLTVL.

The chain has TRBV5-1 and TRBJ2-7; 10 nucleotides line up with TRBD2. The CDR3 is made up of 14 amino acids. Germline V lookup: CDR1 SGHRS, CDR2 YFSETQ. V gave up 4 bases and J gave up 6 bases; unmatched junction bases: 7. This chain's CDR3 is CASSPRTSGGEQYF. The CDR3 DNA reads TGCGCCAGCAGCCCCAGGACTAGCGGCGGCGAGCAGTACTTC.

The chain couples TRBV7-9 to TRBJ1-1, with D possibly TRBD1 on 6 matching bases. V lost 1 base, J lost 5 bases, and 11 bases lay in between. Germline V gives CDR1 SEHNR, CDR2 FQNEAQ (reference sequence). There are 14 residues in the CDR3. The CDR3 DNA sequence: TGTGCCAGCAGCTTAGTGGGGGCTAGGACTGAAGCTTTCTTT. This gives the protein CASSLVGARTEAFF. The entire variable domain, with the rest obtained from reference TRBV7-9 and TRBJ1-1, is as follows: DTGVSQNPRHKITKRGQNVTFRCDPISEHNRLYWYRQTLGQGPEFLTYFQNEAQLEKSRLLSDRFSAERPKGSFSTLEIQRTEQGDSAMYLCASSLVGARTEAFFGQGTRLTVV.

This clone appeared a few times. The chain has TRBV27 and TRBJ1-5; 7 nucleotides agree with TRBD1. CDR1 MNHEY and CDR2 SMNVEV come from the germline V gene (reference sequence). The CDR3 totals 17 residues. V shed 5 bases and J 3 bases; nucleotides not matched to a gene: 13. This chain's CDR3 is CASSPALHRGTNQPQHF. CDR3 sequence (DNA): TGTGCCAGCAGTCCTGCGCTACACAGGGGCACCAATCAGCCCCAGCATTTT.

The chain carries TRBV5-1 and TRBJ2-5; weak D call: TRBD1 (6 bases). V was shortened by 0 bases and J by 4 bases, with 13 bases between the two germline ends. The CDR3 has 15 amino acids. Germline assignment: CDR1 SGHRS and CDR2 YFSETQ. CDR3 loop: CASSLGQGQVETQYF. The CDR3 DNA sequence: TGCGCCAGCAGCTTGGGGCAGGGGCAGGTAGAGACCCAGTACTTC.

This rearrangement joins TRBV11-2 to TRBJ1-1; possible D gene TRBD1, 6 bases. The CDR3 is 13 residues long. Germline V gene data show CDR1 as SGHAT and CDR2 as FQNNGV. Trimming cost V 7 bases and J 3 bases, with 12 bases left between them. The CDR3 nucleotides read TGTGCCAGCAACCCGGACAGATACACTGAAGCTTTCTTT. This translates into CASNPDRYTEAFF.

The chain is built from TRBV7-9 and TRBJ2-7, with TRBD1 matching 7 bases. CDR1 is SEHNR, CDR2 FQNEAQ, per germline (reference sequence). Trimming cost V 5 bases and J 1 base; bases outside gene matches: 8. CDR3 size: 15 residues. The CDR3 nucleotides are TGTGCCAGCAGCCCGAGGTCGACAGGGTCCTACGAGCAGTACTTC. Protein: CASSPRSTGSYEQYF.

In its sample, this clone was seen once. The chain carries TRBV28 and TRBJ2-7; 7 positions match TRBD1. The V gene's germline CDR1 is MDHEN and CDR2 SYDVKM. Unmatched junction bases numbered 11, after V lost 6 bases and J lost 3 bases. The CDR3 sequence is 15 residues long. The CDR3 spells CASRPWRQGLYEQYF. CDR3 sequence (DNA): TGTGCCAGCAGACCCTGGAGACAGGGCCTCTACGAGCAGTACTTC.

The V and J genes are TRBV5-6 and TRBJ1-2; 8 bases match TRBD1. CDR3 size: 14 residues. CDR1 and CDR2 from the germline V gene are SGHDT and YYEEEE. J was trimmed by 4 bases and V by 3 bases; bases with no gene match: 5. The CDR3 spells CASSSRGQSYGYTF. CDR3 nucleotides: TGTGCCAGCAGCTCCAGGGGGCAGAGCTATGGCTACACCTTC.

This sequence joins TRBV12-5 and TRBJ1-4; 9 nucleotides line up with TRBD1. V gave up 1 base and J gave up 0 bases; unmatched junction bases: 3. Germline CDR1 and CDR2: LGHNT and FRNRAP. The CDR3 extends over 17 amino acids. DNA of the CDR3: TGTGCTAGTGGTTTGGGGGGACAGGGTGCAACTAATGAAAAACTGTTTTTT. It codes for CASGLGGQGATNEKLFF.

V and J are TRBV18 and TRBJ2-1, with TRBD1 identical over 8 bases. The CDR3 is 15 amino acids. The J segment lost 8 bases and the V segment lost 3 bases, leaving 9 bases of the junction unmatched. Germline CDR1 is KGHSH and CDR2 is LQKENI. The CDR3 nucleotides are TGTGCCAGCTCACCTCCCCCCGGACAGGGCCATGAGCAGTTCTTC. Protein: CASSPPPGQGHEQFF. Together with reference TRBV18 and TRBJ2-1, the CDR3 gives the full variable domain: NAGVMQNPRHLVRRRGQEARLRCSPMKGHSHVYWYRQLPEEGLKFMVYLQKENIIDESGMPKERFSAEFPKEGPSILRIQQVVRGDSAAYFCASSPPPGQGHEQFFGPGTRLTVL.

This sequence joins TRBV11-2 and TRBJ1-2; D is undetermined. The CDR3 consists of 14 residues. Trimming removed 2 bases at V and 6 bases at J, with 13 bases between. Germline V gene sequence: CDR1 SGHAT, CDR2 FQNNGV. The CDR3 DNA is TGTGCCAGCAGCTTAACGGGAACGGCGGATGGCTACACCTTC. Amino acids: CASSLTGTADGYTF.

This chain connects TRBV11-1 to TRBJ1-6; no clear D. The germline V gene has CDR1 SGHAT and CDR2 FQDESV (reference sequence). CDR3 length equals 14 residues. V lost 5 bases to trimming and J lost 8 bases, with 13 bases between them. CDR3 amino acids: CASSQNVRDSPLHF. In DNA form, the CDR3 reads TGTGCCAGCAGCCAAAACGTCCGGGATTCACCCCTCCACTTT.